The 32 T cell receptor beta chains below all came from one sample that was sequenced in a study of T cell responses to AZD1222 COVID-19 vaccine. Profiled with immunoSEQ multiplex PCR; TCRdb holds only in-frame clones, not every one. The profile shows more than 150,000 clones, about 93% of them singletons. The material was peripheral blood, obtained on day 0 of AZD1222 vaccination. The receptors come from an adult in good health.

Here the CDR3 reads CASQSRSSGNTIYF. The CDR3, as DNA: TGTGCCTCCCAGTCTCGGTCCTCTGGAAACACCATATATTTT. V usage is TRBV10-3 and J usage is TRBJ1-3; D unclear. The CDR3 spans 14 residues. Germline CDR1 and CDR2: ENHRY and SYGVKD. V dropped 11 bases and J dropped 0 bases, with 14 bases sitting between them.

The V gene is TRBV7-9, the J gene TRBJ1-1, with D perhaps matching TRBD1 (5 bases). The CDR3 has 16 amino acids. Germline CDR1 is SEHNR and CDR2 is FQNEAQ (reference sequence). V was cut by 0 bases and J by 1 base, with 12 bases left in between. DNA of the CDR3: TGTGCCAGCAGCTTAGCCTCTGTCAGGGCGAACACTGAAGCTTTCTTT. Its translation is CASSLASVRANTEAFF.

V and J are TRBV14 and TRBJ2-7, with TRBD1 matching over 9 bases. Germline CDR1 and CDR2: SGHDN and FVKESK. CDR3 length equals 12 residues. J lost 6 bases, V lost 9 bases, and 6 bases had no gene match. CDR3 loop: CASGTGWGEQYF. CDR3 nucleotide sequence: TGTGCCAGTGGGACAGGGTGGGGCGAGCAGTACTTC.

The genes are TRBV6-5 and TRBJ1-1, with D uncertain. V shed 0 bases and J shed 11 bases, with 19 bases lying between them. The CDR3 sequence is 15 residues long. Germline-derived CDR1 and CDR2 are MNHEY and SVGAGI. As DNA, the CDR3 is TGTGCCAGCAGTTACTCGAAGGTGGCAACAGTGAAGGCTTTCTTT. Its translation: CASSYSKVATVKAFF.

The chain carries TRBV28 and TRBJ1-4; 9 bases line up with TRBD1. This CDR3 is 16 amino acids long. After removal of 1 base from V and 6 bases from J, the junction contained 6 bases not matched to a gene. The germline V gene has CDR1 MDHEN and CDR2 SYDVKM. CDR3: CASSLLPGQGYEKLFF. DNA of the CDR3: TGTGCCAGCAGTTTATTGCCGGGACAGGGTTATGAAAAACTGTTTTTT.

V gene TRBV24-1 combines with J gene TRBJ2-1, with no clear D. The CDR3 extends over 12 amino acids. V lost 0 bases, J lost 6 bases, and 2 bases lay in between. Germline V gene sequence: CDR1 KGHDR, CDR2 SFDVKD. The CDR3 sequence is CATSDLGNEQFF. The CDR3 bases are TGTGCCACCAGTGATTTGGGCAATGAGCAGTTCTTC.

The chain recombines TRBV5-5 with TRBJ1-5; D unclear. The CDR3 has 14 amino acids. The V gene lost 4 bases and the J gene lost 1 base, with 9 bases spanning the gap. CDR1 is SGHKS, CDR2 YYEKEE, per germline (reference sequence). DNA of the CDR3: TGTGCCAGCAGCGTTCTATACAGCAATCAGCCCCAGCATTTT. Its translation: CASSVLYSNQPQHF.

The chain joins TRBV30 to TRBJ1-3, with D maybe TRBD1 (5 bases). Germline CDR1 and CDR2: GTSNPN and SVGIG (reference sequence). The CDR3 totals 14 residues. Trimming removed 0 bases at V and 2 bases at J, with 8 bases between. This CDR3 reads CAWSVGDPGNTIYF. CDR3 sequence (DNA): TGTGCCTGGAGTGTAGGGGACCCTGGAAACACCATATATTTT.

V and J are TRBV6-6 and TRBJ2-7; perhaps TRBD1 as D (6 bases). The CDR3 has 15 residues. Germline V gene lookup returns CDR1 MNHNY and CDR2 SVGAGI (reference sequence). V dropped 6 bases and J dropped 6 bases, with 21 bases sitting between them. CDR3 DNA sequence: TGTGCCAGCAGGAGAACAGGGAACGAGGTCGGCGAGCAGTACTTC. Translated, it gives CASRRTGNEVGEQYF.

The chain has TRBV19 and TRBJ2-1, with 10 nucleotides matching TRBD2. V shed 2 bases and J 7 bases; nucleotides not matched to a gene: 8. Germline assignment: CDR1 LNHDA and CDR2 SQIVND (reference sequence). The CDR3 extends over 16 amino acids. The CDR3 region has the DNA TGTGCCAGTAGTATAAAGGCTAGCGGGAGTCGGAATGAGCAGTTCTTC. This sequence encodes CASSIKASGSRNEQFF.

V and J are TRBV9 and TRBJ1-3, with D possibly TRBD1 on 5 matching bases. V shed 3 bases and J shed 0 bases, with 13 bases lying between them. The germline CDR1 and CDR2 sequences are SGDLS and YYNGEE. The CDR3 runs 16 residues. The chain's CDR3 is CASSDTGARSGNTIYF. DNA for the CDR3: TGTGCCAGCAGCGATACCGGGGCCCGCTCTGGAAACACCATATATTTT.

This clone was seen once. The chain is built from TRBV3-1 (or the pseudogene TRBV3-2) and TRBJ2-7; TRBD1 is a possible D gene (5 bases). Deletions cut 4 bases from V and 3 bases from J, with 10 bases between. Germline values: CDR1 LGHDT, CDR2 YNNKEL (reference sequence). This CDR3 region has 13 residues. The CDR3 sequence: CASSRGRYYEQYF. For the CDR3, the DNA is TGTGCCAGCAGCCGGGGCAGGTACTACGAGCAGTACTTC.

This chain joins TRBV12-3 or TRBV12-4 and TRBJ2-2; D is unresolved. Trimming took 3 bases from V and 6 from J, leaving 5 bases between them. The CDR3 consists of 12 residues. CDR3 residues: CASSFIAGELFF. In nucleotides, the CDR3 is TGTGCCAGCAGTTTTATCGCCGGGGAGCTGTTTTTT.

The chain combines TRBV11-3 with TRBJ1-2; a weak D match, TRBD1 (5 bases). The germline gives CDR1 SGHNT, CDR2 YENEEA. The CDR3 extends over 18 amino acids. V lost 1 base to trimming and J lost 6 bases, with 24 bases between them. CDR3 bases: TGTGCCAGCAGCTTAGTAGTGAACCTTTGGGGCGCCAAGAATGGCTACACCTTC. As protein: CASSLVVNLWGAKNGYTF.

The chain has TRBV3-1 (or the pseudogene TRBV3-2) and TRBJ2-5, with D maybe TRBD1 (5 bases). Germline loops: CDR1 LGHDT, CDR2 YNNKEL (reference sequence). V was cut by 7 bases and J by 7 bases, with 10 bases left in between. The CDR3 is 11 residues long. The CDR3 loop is CASTSRGTQYF. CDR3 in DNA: TGTGCCAGCACCTCTAGGGGGACCCAGTACTTC.

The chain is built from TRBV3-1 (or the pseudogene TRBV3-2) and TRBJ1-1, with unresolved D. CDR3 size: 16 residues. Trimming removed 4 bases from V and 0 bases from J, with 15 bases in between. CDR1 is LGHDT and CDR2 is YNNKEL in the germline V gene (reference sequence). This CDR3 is CASSPTSPSLNTEAFF. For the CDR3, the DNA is TGTGCCAGCAGCCCTACATCCCCAAGTCTGAACACTGAAGCTTTCTTT.

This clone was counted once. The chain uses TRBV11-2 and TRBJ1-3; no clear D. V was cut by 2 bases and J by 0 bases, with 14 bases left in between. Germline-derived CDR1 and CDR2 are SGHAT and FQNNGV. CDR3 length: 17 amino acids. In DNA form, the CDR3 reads TGTGCCAGCAGCTTATCGGACCCAAAAGGCTCTGGAAACACCATATATTTT. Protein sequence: CASSLSDPKGSGNTIYF.

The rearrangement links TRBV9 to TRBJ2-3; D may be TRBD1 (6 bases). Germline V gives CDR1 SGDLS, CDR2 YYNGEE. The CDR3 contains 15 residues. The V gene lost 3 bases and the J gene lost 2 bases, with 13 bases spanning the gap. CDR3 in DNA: TGTGCCAGCAGCGAGGACAGCGGTAACACAGATACGCAGTATTTT. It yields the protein CASSEDSGNTDTQYF. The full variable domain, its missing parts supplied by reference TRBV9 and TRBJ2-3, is DSGVTQTPKHLITATGQRVTLRCSPRSGDLSVYWYQQSLDQGLQFLIQYYNGEERAKGNILERFSAQQFPDLHSELNLSSLELGDSALYFCASSEDSGNTDTQYFGPGTRLTVL.

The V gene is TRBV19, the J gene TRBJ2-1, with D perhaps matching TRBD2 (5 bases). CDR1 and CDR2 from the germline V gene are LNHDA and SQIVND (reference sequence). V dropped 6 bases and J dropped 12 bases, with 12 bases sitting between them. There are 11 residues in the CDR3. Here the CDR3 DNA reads TGTGCCAGTAGGTCTGCGGGTGGGCAGTTCTTC. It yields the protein CASRSAGGQFF.

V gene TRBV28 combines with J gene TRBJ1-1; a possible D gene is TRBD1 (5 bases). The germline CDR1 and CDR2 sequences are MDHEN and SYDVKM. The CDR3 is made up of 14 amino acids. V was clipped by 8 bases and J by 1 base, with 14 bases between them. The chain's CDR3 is CASPAMGGNTEAFF. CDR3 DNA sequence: TGTGCCAGCCCCGCCATGGGGGGGAACACTGAAGCTTTCTTT.

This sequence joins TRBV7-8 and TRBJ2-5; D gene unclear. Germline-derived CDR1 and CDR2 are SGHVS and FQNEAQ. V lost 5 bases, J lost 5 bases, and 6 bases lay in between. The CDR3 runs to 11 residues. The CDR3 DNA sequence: TGTGCCAGCAGCCCAGCGGAGACCCAGTACTTC. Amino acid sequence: CASSPAETQYF.

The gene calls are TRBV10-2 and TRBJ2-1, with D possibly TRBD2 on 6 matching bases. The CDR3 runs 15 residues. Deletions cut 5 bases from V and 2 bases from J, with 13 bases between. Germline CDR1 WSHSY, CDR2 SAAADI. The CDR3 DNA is TGCGCCAGCAGTCGGACTACCTCCCCCTACAATGAGCAGTTCTTC. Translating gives CASSRTTSPYNEQFF.

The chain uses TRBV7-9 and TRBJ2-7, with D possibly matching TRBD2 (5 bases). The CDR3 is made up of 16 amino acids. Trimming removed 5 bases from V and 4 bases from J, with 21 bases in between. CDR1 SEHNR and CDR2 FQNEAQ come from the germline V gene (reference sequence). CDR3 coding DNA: TGTGCCAGCAGCCCGTTCCTAGAGGGCCCCATATACGAGCAGTACTTC. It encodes CASSPFLEGPIYEQYF.

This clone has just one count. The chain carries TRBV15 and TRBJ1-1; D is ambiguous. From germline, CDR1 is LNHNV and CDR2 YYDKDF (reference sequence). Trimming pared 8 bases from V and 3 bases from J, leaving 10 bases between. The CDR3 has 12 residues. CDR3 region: CATRKGDTEAFF. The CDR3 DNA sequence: TGTGCCACCCGCAAGGGCGACACTGAAGCTTTCTTT.

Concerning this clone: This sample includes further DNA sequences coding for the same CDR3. The CDR3 sequence: CASSREGDEQFF. CDR3 bases: TGCGCCAGCAGCAGGGAGGGCGATGAGCAGTTCTTC. The chain has TRBV5-1 and TRBJ2-1, with 7 bases aligning to TRBD2. Germline V gives CDR1 SGHRS, CDR2 YFSETQ. Trimming took 4 bases from V and 8 from J; bases not matched to a gene: 3. The CDR3 contains 12 residues.

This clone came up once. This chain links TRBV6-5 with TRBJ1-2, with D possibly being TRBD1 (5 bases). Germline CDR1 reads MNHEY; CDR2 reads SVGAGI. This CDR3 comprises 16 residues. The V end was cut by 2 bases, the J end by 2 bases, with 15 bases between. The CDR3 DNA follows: TGTGCCAGCAGTTACCTCGGGGCAGCGGGGAACTATGGCTACACCTTC. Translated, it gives CASSYLGAAGNYGYTF.

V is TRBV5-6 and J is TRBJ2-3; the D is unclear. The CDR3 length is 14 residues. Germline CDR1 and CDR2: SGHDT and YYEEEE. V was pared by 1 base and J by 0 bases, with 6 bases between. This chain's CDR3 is CASSLRASTDTQYF. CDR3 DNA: TGTGCCAGCAGCTTGCGGGCTAGCACAGATACGCAGTATTTT. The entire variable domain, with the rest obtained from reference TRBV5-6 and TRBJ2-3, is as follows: DAGVTQSPTHLIKTRGQQVTLRCSPKSGHDTVSWYQQALGQGPQFIFQYYEEEERQRGNFPDRFSGHQFPNYSSELNVNALLLGDSALYLCASSLRASTDTQYFGPGTRLTVL.

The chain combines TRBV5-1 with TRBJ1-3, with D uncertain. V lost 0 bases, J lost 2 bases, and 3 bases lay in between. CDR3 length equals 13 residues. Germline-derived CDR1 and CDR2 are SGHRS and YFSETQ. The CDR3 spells CASSLEPGNTIYF. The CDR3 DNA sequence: TGCGCCAGCAGCTTGGAGCCTGGAAACACCATATATTTT.

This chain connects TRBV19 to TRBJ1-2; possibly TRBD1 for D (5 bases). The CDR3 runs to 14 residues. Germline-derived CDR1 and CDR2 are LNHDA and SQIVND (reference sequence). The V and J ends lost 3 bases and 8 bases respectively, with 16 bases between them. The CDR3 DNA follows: TGTGCCAGTAGTATCGGTCAGGGATCGACCGGCTACACCTTC. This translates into CASSIGQGSTGYTF.

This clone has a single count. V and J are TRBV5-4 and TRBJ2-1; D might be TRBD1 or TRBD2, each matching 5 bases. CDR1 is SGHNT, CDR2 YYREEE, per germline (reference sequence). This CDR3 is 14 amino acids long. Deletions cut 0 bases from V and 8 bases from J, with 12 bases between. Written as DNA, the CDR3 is TGTGCCAGCAGCTTGGCACCGCCGGGGCATGAGCAGTTCTTC. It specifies CASSLAPPGHEQFF.

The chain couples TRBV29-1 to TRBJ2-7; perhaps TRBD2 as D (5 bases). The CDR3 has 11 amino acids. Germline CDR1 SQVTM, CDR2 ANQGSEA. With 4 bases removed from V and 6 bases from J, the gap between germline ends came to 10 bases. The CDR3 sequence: CSVVFTSEQYF. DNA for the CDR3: TGCAGCGTTGTCTTTACTAGCGAGCAGTACTTC.

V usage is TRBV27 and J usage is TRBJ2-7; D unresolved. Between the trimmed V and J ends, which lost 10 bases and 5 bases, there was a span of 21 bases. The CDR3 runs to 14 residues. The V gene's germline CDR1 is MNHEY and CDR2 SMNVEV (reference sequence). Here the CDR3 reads CATRRWAGGDEQYF. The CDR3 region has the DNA TGTGCCACCAGACGTTGGGCTGGCGGTGACGAGCAGTACTTC.